The rows below give T cell receptor beta chains drawn from one sample of a study of blood T cells in healthy people across ages. MiXCR, run by TCRdb on the 5' RACE reads, gives a single entry per CDR3 protein. The top ten clones hold 5.5% to 8% of a sample with about 1.4 million distinct CDR3 sequences, approximately 63% of them seen once. The material sequenced was blood. The receptor source for this set is a man aged 18 to 30 in good health. CDR3s include the opening cysteine and the closing phenylalanine or tryptophan. The D gene is left open where the match is weak. A clone size is listed for some rows: how often the clone was seen (once, few, many), or a class if it is expanded.

d_call: NA; v_call: TRBV5-1; clone_size: NA; j_call: TRBJ2-2; cdr3_nt: TGCGCCAGCAGTTGGACACGCCCTCGGGACACCGGGGAGCTGTTTTTT; cdr3_aa: CASSWTRPRDTGELFF
d_call: NA; v_call: TRBV20-1; clone_size: few; j_call: TRBJ2-1; cdr3_nt: TGCAGTGCTAGAGATCTGTACAACTACAATGAGCAGTTCTTC; cdr3_aa: CSARDLYNYNEQFF
d_call: NA; v_call: TRBV4-1; clone_size: NA; j_call: TRBJ2-3; cdr3_nt: TGCGCCAGCAGCCTACGGGAGTCCTACACAGATACGCAGTATTTT; cdr3_aa: CASSLRESYTDTQYF
d_call: NA; v_call: TRBV4-1; clone_size: NA; j_call: TRBJ1-1; cdr3_nt: TGCGCCAGCAAACAGCCCATGAACACTGAAGCTTTCTTT; cdr3_aa: CASKQPMNTEAFF
d_call: NA; v_call: TRBV5-6; clone_size: NA; j_call: TRBJ2-1; cdr3_nt: TGTGCCAGCATCCCCGAGCCGGGACGGAACAATGAGCAGTTCTTC; cdr3_aa: CASIPEPGRNNEQFF
d_call: TRBD2; v_call: TRBV29-1; clone_size: NA; j_call: TRBJ2-3; cdr3_nt: TGCAGCGTTGAAGGTTCGCGGGGGTCTACAGATACGCAGTATTTT; cdr3_aa: CSVEGSRGSTDTQYF
d_call: NA; v_call: TRBV4-2; clone_size: NA; j_call: TRBJ1-1; cdr3_nt: TGTGCCAGCAGCCAAGATTTGTGGTCGATGACTGAAGCTTTCTTT; cdr3_aa: CASSQDLWSMTEAFF
d_call: NA; v_call: TRBV4-3; clone_size: NA; j_call: TRBJ1-2; cdr3_nt: TGCGCCAGCAGCCTCAAGGGGGACCGCCTCGGCTGCACCTTC; cdr3_aa: CASSLKGDRLGCTF
d_call: NA; v_call: TRBV5-1; clone_size: few; j_call: TRBJ2-7; cdr3_nt: TGCGCCAGCAGCTTGGGGGGGGCACTCATTGACTACGAGCAGTACTTC; cdr3_aa: CASSLGGALIDYEQYF
d_call: TRBD2; v_call: TRBV7-9; clone_size: few; j_call: TRBJ2-3; cdr3_nt: TGTGCCAGCAGCGGGTGGGGCGGGGGGGCATCAGATACGCAGTATTTT; cdr3_aa: CASSGWGGGASDTQYF
d_call: NA; v_call: TRBV10-3; clone_size: few; j_call: TRBJ1-6; cdr3_nt: TGTGCCATCAGGCGGGAATCGGGCTCACCCCTCCACTTT; cdr3_aa: CAIRRESGSPLHF
d_call: NA; v_call: TRBV5-1; clone_size: NA; j_call: TRBJ2-5; cdr3_nt: TGCGCCAGCAGCCTCCTGACTCCCGGGGGAGAGACCCAGTACTTC; cdr3_aa: CASSLLTPGGETQYF
d_call: NA; v_call: TRBV10-3; clone_size: few; j_call: TRBJ2-5; cdr3_nt: TGTGCCATCAGTGACGGGGTTGGAGGGGAGACCCAGTACTTC; cdr3_aa: CAISDGVGGETQYF
d_call: TRBD1; v_call: TRBV5-1; clone_size: NA; j_call: TRBJ2-7; cdr3_nt: TGCGCCAGCAGCTTCCCCGGGACAGGACCCTACGAGCAGTACTTC; cdr3_aa: CASSFPGTGPYEQYF
d_call: NA; v_call: TRBV20-1; clone_size: few; j_call: TRBJ2-3; cdr3_nt: TGCAGTGCTAGAGAGGCGGTGAGGCAGGCCACAGATACGCAGTATTTT; cdr3_aa: CSAREAVRQATDTQYF
d_call: NA; v_call: TRBV27; clone_size: NA; j_call: TRBJ1-6; cdr3_nt: TGTGCCAGCAGTTTAGGTGGGAGGGCGGATTCACCCCTCCACTTT; cdr3_aa: CASSLGGRADSPLHF
d_call: NA; v_call: TRBV7-9; clone_size: once; j_call: TRBJ2-3; cdr3_nt: TGTGCCAGCAGCTTAGATTCGGGTGGTTATACGCAGTATTTT; cdr3_aa: CASSLDSGGYTQYF
d_call: TRBD1; v_call: TRBV4-3; clone_size: NA; j_call: TRBJ1-5; cdr3_nt: TGCGCCAGCAGCCAAGAAGCTGCGACAGGGCTTCAGCCCCAGCATTTT; cdr3_aa: CASSQEAATGLQPQHF
d_call: NA; v_call: TRBV6-1; clone_size: NA; j_call: TRBJ1-5; cdr3_nt: TGTGCCGGCGGGGAACAAGCCCATCAGCCCCAGCATTTT; cdr3_aa: CAGGEQAHQPQHF
d_call: NA; v_call: TRBV5-6; clone_size: once; j_call: TRBJ2-7; cdr3_nt: TGTGCCAGCAGCCCCGGATTTGAGTCCTACGAGCAGTACTTC; cdr3_aa: CASSPGFESYEQYF
d_call: TRBD1; v_call: TRBV6-5; clone_size: NA; j_call: TRBJ1-2; cdr3_nt: TGTGCCAGCAGTTACTCGGGACAGGAGCTTGAAGGCTACACCTTC; cdr3_aa: CASSYSGQELEGYTF
d_call: NA; v_call: TRBV3-1; clone_size: NA; j_call: TRBJ2-1; cdr3_nt: TGTGCCAGCAGCCAACCTCAAAGACGGACAGCGAACAATGAGCAGTTCTTC; cdr3_aa: CASSQPQRRTANNEQFF
d_call: TRBD2; v_call: TRBV6-2/TRBV6-3; clone_size: NA; j_call: TRBJ2-1; cdr3_nt: TGTGCCAGCAGTTATATCCCCGGGACTATCACCAACAATGAGCAGTTCTTC; cdr3_aa: CASSYIPGTITNNEQFF
d_call: TRBD2; v_call: TRBV7-9; clone_size: NA; j_call: TRBJ2-3; cdr3_nt: TGTGCCAGCAGCCCGGAACTAGCGGACCCCTTGGCAGATACGCAGTATTTT; cdr3_aa: CASSPELADPLADTQYF
d_call: TRBD1; v_call: TRBV6-1; clone_size: NA; j_call: TRBJ2-2; cdr3_nt: TGTGCCAGCAGGGAAAAGGTGGGACAGACGAACACCGGGGAGCTGTTTTTT; cdr3_aa: CASREKVGQTNTGELFF
d_call: NA; v_call: TRBV20-1; clone_size: few; j_call: TRBJ2-1; cdr3_nt: TGCAGTGCTTGGGGGGAGCGGGCTTACAATGAGCAGTTCTTC; cdr3_aa: CSAWGERAYNEQFF
d_call: TRBD2; v_call: TRBV6-2/TRBV6-3; clone_size: NA; j_call: TRBJ2-5; cdr3_nt: TGTGCCAGCAGGCAAACTAGCGGGGGGGTACAAGAGACCCAGTACTTC; cdr3_aa: CASRQTSGGVQETQYF
d_call: NA; v_call: TRBV28; clone_size: NA; j_call: TRBJ1-3; cdr3_nt: TGTGCCAGCAGCTCTACAGGGTTCGGTGGAAACACCATATATTTT; cdr3_aa: CASSSTGFGGNTIYF
d_call: TRBD1; v_call: TRBV7-9; clone_size: few; j_call: TRBJ2-7; cdr3_nt: TGTGCCAGCGGAACCATGGGACAGGGAGGGAGCCTCTCCTACGAGCAGTACTTC; cdr3_aa: CASGTMGQGGSLSYEQYF
d_call: NA; v_call: TRBV14; clone_size: NA; j_call: TRBJ1-1; cdr3_nt: TGTGCCAGCAGCCTTCAAAAAACACGGCTTGGCGGGGAAGCTTTCTTT; cdr3_aa: CASSLQKTRLGGEAFF
d_call: TRBD2; v_call: TRBV10-3; clone_size: few; j_call: TRBJ2-3; cdr3_nt: TGTGCCATCAGTGAGCGGGCGGGAGAGTCAGATACGCAGTATTTT; cdr3_aa: CAISERAGESDTQYF
d_call: NA; v_call: TRBV7-6; clone_size: once; j_call: TRBJ1-6; cdr3_nt: TGTGCCAGCGGGTCTCGAGGAATTAATTCACCCCTCCACTTT; cdr3_aa: CASGSRGINSPLHF
d_call: TRBD1; v_call: TRBV2; clone_size: NA; j_call: TRBJ2-4; cdr3_nt: TGTGCCAGCAGTGGTGTTAGACAGGGTGGAAACATTCAGTACTTC; cdr3_aa: CASSGVRQGGNIQYF
d_call: TRBD2; v_call: TRBV4-3; clone_size: NA; j_call: TRBJ2-4; cdr3_nt: TGCGCCAGCAGCCTAAACGTCCTAGCGGGGGTCGGCAAAAACATTCAGTACTTC; cdr3_aa: CASSLNVLAGVGKNIQYF
d_call: NA; v_call: TRBV4-3; clone_size: NA; j_call: TRBJ1-6; cdr3_nt: TGCGCCAGCAGCCAAGACTCCCTTTGGGGGGCCGGATCGAATTCACCCCTCCACTTT; cdr3_aa: CASSQDSLWGAGSNSPLHF
d_call: NA; v_call: TRBV20-1; clone_size: few; j_call: TRBJ2-1; cdr3_nt: TGCAGTGCTAGGGGGTGGAAAGCGGGTTCCTACAATGAGCAGTTCTTC; cdr3_aa: CSARGWKAGSYNEQFF
d_call: NA; v_call: TRBV10-2; clone_size: NA; j_call: TRBJ2-7; cdr3_nt: TGCGCCAGCAGTGACGGTCAGAATAAGCAGTACTTC; cdr3_aa: CASSDGQNKQYF
d_call: TRBD1; v_call: TRBV12-3/TRBV12-4; clone_size: NA; j_call: TRBJ2-3; cdr3_nt: TGTGCCAGCAGTCCGATGACAGGGGGCACAGATACGCAGTATTTT; cdr3_aa: CASSPMTGGTDTQYF
d_call: TRBD1; v_call: TRBV12-3/TRBV12-4; clone_size: NA; j_call: TRBJ2-7; cdr3_nt: TGTGCCAGCAGAGGGACAGGGAAGGACTACGAGCAGTACTTC; cdr3_aa: CASRGTGKDYEQYF
d_call: TRBD1; v_call: TRBV12-3/TRBV12-4; clone_size: NA; j_call: TRBJ1-4; cdr3_nt: TGTGCCAGCAGTTTCTTTAAGGACAGGGGACCAACAACTAATGAAAAACTGTTTTTT; cdr3_aa: CASSFFKDRGPTTNEKLFF
d_call: TRBD1; v_call: TRBV27; clone_size: few; j_call: TRBJ2-3; cdr3_nt: TGTGCCAGCAATGCCGGGACAGGGAACACAGATACGCAGTATTTT; cdr3_aa: CASNAGTGNTDTQYF
d_call: TRBD2; v_call: TRBV9; clone_size: NA; j_call: TRBJ2-1; cdr3_nt: TGTGCCAGCAGCGTAGGTCTAGCGGGAGGGTTGGTCTCCTACAATGAGCAGTTCTTT; cdr3_aa: CASSVGLAGGLVSYNEQFF
d_call: NA; v_call: TRBV10-1; clone_size: NA; j_call: TRBJ1-2; cdr3_nt: TGCGCCACCACAGGGAACTATGGCTACACCTTC; cdr3_aa: CATTGNYGYTF